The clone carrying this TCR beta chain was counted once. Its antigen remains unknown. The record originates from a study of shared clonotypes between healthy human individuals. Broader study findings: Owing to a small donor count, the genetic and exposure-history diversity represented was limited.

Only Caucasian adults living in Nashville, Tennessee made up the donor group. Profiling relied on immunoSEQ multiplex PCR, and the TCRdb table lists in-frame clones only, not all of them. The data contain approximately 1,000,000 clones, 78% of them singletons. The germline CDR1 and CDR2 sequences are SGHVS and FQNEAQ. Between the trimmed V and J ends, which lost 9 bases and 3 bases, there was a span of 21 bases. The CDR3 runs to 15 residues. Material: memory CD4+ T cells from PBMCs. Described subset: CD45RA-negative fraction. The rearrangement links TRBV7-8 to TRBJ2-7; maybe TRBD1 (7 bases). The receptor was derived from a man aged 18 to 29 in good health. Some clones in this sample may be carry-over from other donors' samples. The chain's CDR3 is CASSPQGGTHYEQYF. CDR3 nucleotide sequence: TGTGCCAGTTCCCCGCAGGGGGGAACTCACTACGAGCAGTACTTC.